This passage covers 17 T cell receptor beta chains from one sample sequenced in a study of CD8+ T cells in alopecia areata. As the sequencing template, cDNA was produced by extracting RNA and reverse transcribing it. Repertoires were generated with immunoSEQ multiplex PCR, while TCRdb's copy carries only in-frame clones and drops some. The sample includes fewer than 250,000 clones, 64% of them seen just once. Specified treatment: oral pan-JAK inhibitor, 5-10 mg twice daily. Sequenced material: CD4+ T cells sorted from blood, taken around week 50, from a patient treated with tofacitinib. These receptors originate from a human donor with alopecia areata.

The genes are TRBV10-3 and TRBJ2-3; TRBD1 aligns across 10 bases. V shed 8 bases, J shed 2 bases, and the junction held 4 bases outside the gene matches. The CDR3 extends over 14 amino acids. Per the germline V gene, CDR1 is ENHRY and CDR2 is SYGVKD. In DNA, the CDR3 is TGTGCCATCGGGGACAGGGGATACACAGATACGCAGTATTTT. Protein sequence: CAIGDRGYTDTQYF.

In its sample, this clone was seen once. V is TRBV6-6 and J is TRBJ2-7; TRBD1 is a possible D gene (6 bases). Germline CDR1 and CDR2: MNHNY and SVGAGI (reference sequence). V lost 4 bases, J lost 2 bases, and 12 bases lay in between. The length of the CDR3 is 14 residues. CDR3 sequence: CASSSTGQTYEQYF. In DNA, the CDR3 is TGTGCCAGCAGTTCGACAGGTCAGACCTACGAGCAGTACTTC.

V gene TRBV7-7 combines with J gene TRBJ2-3; 10 bases agree with TRBD2. The CDR3 loop spans 19 amino acids. Losses at the gene ends were 5 bases for V and 0 bases for J; bases not matched to a gene: 14. Per the germline V gene, CDR1 is SSHAT and CDR2 is FNYEAQ (reference sequence). The CDR3 here is CASSPGLAGETTSTDTQYF. The DNA of the CDR3 is TGTGCCAGCAGCCCAGGCCTAGCGGGGGAAACCACTAGCACAGATACGCAGTATTTT.

This clone has just a few counts. V is TRBV29-1 and J is TRBJ1-2; TRBD1 might be the D (5 bases). The CDR3 loop spans 14 amino acids. Trimming took off 1 base at V and 3 bases at J, with 12 bases between the two ends. Germline loops: CDR1 SQVTM, CDR2 ANQGSEA. The CDR3 protein is CSVEGTQLHYGYTF. In DNA, the CDR3 is TGCAGCGTTGAAGGGACACAACTACACTATGGCTACACCTTC.

V usage is TRBV19 and J usage is TRBJ2-7, with D perhaps assigned TRBD1 or TRBD2 (5 bases each). Trimming removed 9 bases from V and 4 bases from J, with 19 bases in between. From germline, CDR1 is LNHDA and CDR2 SQIVND (reference sequence). The CDR3 is 14 amino acids. CDR3 sequence: CASKPPGREYEQYF. For the CDR3, the DNA is TGTGCCAGCAAACCCCCGGGACGGGAATACGAGCAGTACTTC.

Only a few counts were recorded for this clone. This chain connects TRBV11-2 to TRBJ2-1; D is unresolved. V lost 5 bases to trimming and J lost 8 bases, with 22 bases between them. The CDR3 spans 16 residues. Looked up from germline, CDR1 is SGHAT and CDR2 is FQNNGV. The CDR3 coding sequence is TGTGCCAGCAGCGCAAATGGCGAGATTGGGTCCCATGAGCAGTTCTTC. Protein: CASSANGEIGSHEQFF.

V and J are TRBV25-1 and TRBJ1-1, with D perhaps TRBD1 (5 bases). The CDR3 has 11 residues. Germline V lookup: CDR1 MGHDK, CDR2 SYGVNS. V lost 4 bases and J 10 bases, leaving 10 bases between the germline ends. Written as DNA, the CDR3 is TGTGCCAGCAGTGTAGGTGGGGGAGCTTTCTTT. Translating gives CASSVGGGAFF.

This clone has more than one count but fewer than ten. The V and J genes are TRBV30 and TRBJ2-2; tentatively, D is TRBD1 or TRBD2 (5 bases each). Germline V gives CDR1 GTSNPN, CDR2 SVGIG (reference sequence). The CDR3 is 14 residues long. V lost 5 bases, J lost 5 bases, and 15 bases lay in between. CDR3 sequence reads: CAWGTLGETGELFF. CDR3 nucleotides: TGTGCCTGGGGGACCCTCGGGGAAACCGGGGAGCTGTTTTTT.

This chain uses TRBV7-9 with TRBJ1-2; D is unclear. V lost 3 bases and J lost 7, with 12 bases in between. The CDR3 length is 13 residues. Per germline, CDR1 SEHNR and CDR2 FQNEAQ (reference sequence). The CDR3 is CASSFRDLSGYTF. CDR3 in DNA: TGTGCCAGCAGCTTTAGGGATCTCAGTGGCTACACCTTC.

The chain recombines TRBV30 with TRBJ1-4, with a tentative D call TRBD1 (6 bases). CDR1 and CDR2 (germline): GTSNPN, SVGIG (reference sequence). The V end lost 4 bases, the J end lost 3 bases, and 12 bases lay between the germline ends. The CDR3 consists of 14 residues. The CDR3 DNA follows: TGTGCCTGGAAAGCTGGACAGTCTAATGAAAAACTGTTTTTT. Translating it yields CAWKAGQSNEKLFF.

V is TRBV7-2 and J is TRBJ2-3; D is unclear. CDR1 is SGHTA, CDR2 FQGNSA, per germline. The V and J ends lost 3 bases and 2 bases respectively, with 15 bases between them. The CDR3 runs to 16 residues. The DNA for the CDR3 is TGTGCCAGCAGCTTGGCCGCAACTTTTGCCACAGATACGCAGTATTTT. It translates to CASSLAATFATDTQYF.

The chain has TRBV29-1 and TRBJ2-7; no definite D call. V was trimmed by 6 bases and J by 0 bases, leaving 6 bases between them. The CDR3 has 11 residues. Per the germline V gene, CDR1 is SQVTM and CDR2 is ANQGSEA. The CDR3 coding sequence is TGCAGCGTCCGAGACTCCTACGAGCAGTACTTC. It is translated as CSVRDSYEQYF.

The chain links TRBV6-5 to TRBJ1-1; D is unclear. Trimming left V 10 bases short and J 5 bases short, with 17 bases between. This CDR3 is 13 amino acids long. CDR1 is MNHEY, CDR2 SVGAGI, per germline. For the CDR3, the DNA is TGTGCCATATCGACTTATGATGTTACTGAAGCTTTCTTT. Residues: CAISTYDVTEAFF.

V gene TRBV4-3 combines with J gene TRBJ1-2; D gene unclear. Germline values: CDR1 LGHNA, CDR2 YSLEER. The V end was cut by 0 bases, the J end by 5 bases, with 13 bases between. The CDR3 totals 15 residues. The CDR3 region is CASSQDRAGEYGYTF. The DNA of the CDR3 is TGCGCCAGCAGCCAAGATCGTGCAGGAGAATATGGCTACACCTTC.

The gene calls are TRBV10-3 and TRBJ1-1, with D unclear. Germline V lookup: CDR1 ENHRY, CDR2 SYGVKD. CDR3 length: 15 amino acids. Trimming took 6 bases from V and 1 from J, leaving 15 bases between them. CDR3 sequence: CAISNSKTQNTEAFF. The DNA of the CDR3 is TGTGCCATCAGCAACAGCAAAACCCAGAACACTGAAGCTTTCTTT.

The chain recombines TRBV29-1 with TRBJ2-3, with D maybe TRBD1 (6 bases). This CDR3 is built from 15 residues. Between the trimmed V and J ends, which lost 6 bases and 2 bases, there was a span of 18 bases. The V gene's germline CDR1 is SQVTM and CDR2 ANQGSEA. CDR3 coding DNA: TGCAGCGTGCCCGGGACACTAATACACACAGATACGCAGTATTTT. It yields the protein CSVPGTLIHTDTQYF.

The gene calls are TRBV10-2 and TRBJ2-3, with D hard to call. The CDR3 is 15 residues long. V lost 3 bases, J lost 4 bases, and 14 bases lay in between. Germline V gives CDR1 WSHSY, CDR2 SAAADI. CDR3 residues: CASSDIRFSPDTQYF. The CDR3 DNA reads as TGCGCCAGCAGTGACATAAGATTTAGTCCAGATACGCAGTATTTT.